The rows below give T cell receptor beta chains drawn from one sample of a study of T cell repertoires in cytomegalovirus infection. One entry per CDR3 protein results from TCRdb running MiXCR on the reads. The table shows about 920,000 distinct CDR3 sequences, with 25% to 40% occurring only once. No antigens are known for them. Sequenced material: cultured CD8+ T cells from PBMCs, taken from culture after CMV antigen stimulation. These receptors all come from a human donor in good health (CMV status not recorded). Some clones in this sample may be carry-over from other donors' samples. CDR3s include the opening cysteine and the closing phenylalanine or tryptophan. Each record gives: J gene, CDR3 length, V gene, CDR3 protein.

>TRBJ2-2|15|TRBV19
CASSISGSGPGELFF
>TRBJ2-1|16|TRBV4-2
CASSQRTGGIDNEQFF
>TRBJ2-2|15|TRBV7-6
CASSLGRVDTGELFF
>TRBJ1-2|13|TRBV12-3/TRBV12-4
CASSPRVLYGYTF
>TRBJ2-7|15|TRBV20-1
CSARGTSGAQYEQYF
>TRBJ1-1|12|TRBV10-3
CAIRTGGGEAFF
>TRBJ2-7|14|TRBV27
CASSLSSPGFEQYF
>TRBJ1-5|16|TRBV4-1
CASSQEAPRGNQPQHF
>TRBJ1-6|13|TRBV6-1
CASSEAEISPLHF
>TRBJ2-1|16|TRBV10-3
CAISGTSGGAYNEQFF
>TRBJ1-1|18|TRBV7-9
CASSLTRAVDSLNTEAFF
>TRBJ1-1|15|TRBV14
CASSRLGGWVTEAFF
>TRBJ1-5|14|TRBV7-4
CASSLNKVDQPQHF
>TRBJ2-1|10|TRBV6-6
CAATSYEQFF
>TRBJ2-1|17|TRBV7-2
CASSLEGGTGGWDEQFF